Listed below are T cell receptor beta chains from one sample, sequenced in a study of early T cells in non-severe SARS-CoV-2 infection. One entry per CDR3 protein, called by TCRdb with MiXCR from the 5' RACE reads. Of more than 65,000 distinct CDR3 sequences in the sample, around 12% were seen once. The material was whole blood, obtained at baseline. The source is an adult who was a healthcare worker with PCR-confirmed SARS-CoV-2 infection or an uninfected control (not recorded which). CDR3s include the opening cysteine and the closing phenylalanine or tryptophan.

V gene | CDR3 protein
TRBV6-6 | CASRSGTGSYEQYF
TRBV11-2 | CASSPRGRGDYEQFF
TRBV20-1 | CSARRRQGARPQHF
TRBV3-1 | CASRKTGTGELFF
TRBV5-1 | CASSSGPTSNEQFF
TRBV28 | CASGDRLSSGNTIYF
TRBV6-2/TRBV6-3 | CASSYGIDSYGYTF
TRBV2 | CASSRQGGETEAFF
TRBV18 | CASSPPGGPSYNEQFF
TRBV20-1 | CSARVASGSYNEQFF
TRBV28 | CASSLTSVYGYTF
TRBV7-9 | CASSPKLSGLAKNIQYF
TRBV6-2/TRBV6-3 | CASTTGGLGNQPQHF
TRBV7-2 | CASSLVWGPQHF
TRBV19 | CASTDRDRVYGYTF
TRBV27 | CASTLLGTGQHEQYF
TRBV7-2 | CASSSSPTGGSPYEQYF
TRBV7-6 | CASSPRMGPNTEAFF
TRBV7-2 | CASIPTSLNEQFF
TRBV28 | CASTQIKQPQHF
TRBV7-9 | CASSSGQFGGYTF
TRBV18 | CASSPAAPGSGELFF
TRBV5-1 | CASSLGVTGFTGNTIYF
TRBV7-9 | CASSLAYGQDEAFF
TRBV15 | CATSRDWGLGGTQYF
TRBV21-1 | CASRLAGETSTDTQYF
TRBV19 | CASRRVGTRSSGANVLTF
TRBV20-1 | CSANRQGASDEQYF
TRBV18 | CASSPPGTGLNTQYF
TRBV28 | CASSSGQPYEQYF
TRBV4-2 | CASSLQGEIQPQHF
TRBV13 | CASSLGWTHTGELFF
TRBV20-1 | CSARVSPGRQNTEAFF
TRBV28 | CASSTTYTEAFF
TRBV5-1 | CASSPDRVGGYTF
TRBV6-1 | CASRPTGYNERFF
TRBV7-2 | CASSLGGTGPFMVGAFF
TRBV6-2/TRBV6-3 | CASSDTGREQFF
TRBV15 | CATSTTSTTLTYEQYF
TRBV20-1 | CSARDQGRLETQYF
TRBV10-3 | CAISESEVTNEKLFF
TRBV20-1 | CSARAPGGINEQYF
TRBV9 | CASSPWGPPLHF
TRBV2 | CARGSGVSLSGEQYF
TRBV6-6 | CASSYGRETQYF
TRBV11-2 | CASSFATYLYEQYF
TRBV7-2 | CASSRPQGASYNEQFF
TRBV19 | CATRGGGSYEQYF
TRBV6-6 | CASTPPPGNYNEQFF
TRBV9 | CASSVDPATYEQYF
TRBV2 | CASRSSGGAGETQYF
TRBV3-1 | CASSQPHIPDTQYF